Listed below are T cell receptor beta chains from one sample, sequenced in a study of shared clonotypes between healthy human individuals. Some clones are missing from TCRdb's copy, which holds only in-frame ones; the method was immunoSEQ multiplex PCR. This repertoire shows approximately 1,000,000 clones, around three quarters found once; its top ten account for more than 0.5%. Material for sequencing was memory CD4+ T cells from PBMCs. These receptor sequences come from a man in his late teens or twenties in good health. Some clones in this sample may be carry-over from other donors' samples. CDR3s include the opening cysteine and the closing phenylalanine or tryptophan. D genes are given only for firm matches. Part of the rows lack a size; the others show once, few, many or a class for expanded clones.

CDR3nt,CDR3aa,d_gene,abundance,j_gene,v_gene
TGCAGCGTTGAAGGGACAGCTAACTATGGCTACACCTTC,CSVEGTANYGYTF,-,-,TRBJ1-2,TRBV29-1
TGCGCCAGCAGCCCAGGGGGGGCGCGCGAGACCCAGTACTTC,CASSPGGARETQYF,-,once,TRBJ2-5,TRBV5-1
TGCGCCAGCAGCTTGGGTAGCGGAAAAGAGACCCAGTACTTC,CASSLGSGKETQYF,-,-,TRBJ2-5,TRBV5-1
TGTGCCAGCAGCCAACCCGGGGGGATCACTGAAGCTTTCTTT,CASSQPGGITEAFF,-,-,TRBJ1-1,TRBV4-2
TGTGCCAGCAGCCATAATCCTCTAGGGCGGGAAAGAGATACGCAGTATTTT,CASSHNPLGRERDTQYF,-,-,TRBJ2-3,TRBV7-9
TGTGCCAGCTCACCACGTGGTACTAGCGGGAGGGCGAGCAATGAGCAGTTCTTC,CASSPRGTSGRASNEQFF,TRBD2,-,TRBJ2-1,TRBV18
TGTGCCAGCAGCTCAGACCTAGGTCGGGACACTGAAGCTTTCTTT,CASSSDLGRDTEAFF,-,-,TRBJ1-1,TRBV7-2
TGTGCCAGCAGCTACCAGGGAGAGACCCAGTACTTC,CASSYQGETQYF,-,-,TRBJ2-5,TRBV5-6
TGTGCCAGCAGTTCCACATCAGGGGGGCACACTGAAGCTTTCTTT,CASSSTSGGHTEAFF,TRBD1,few,TRBJ1-1,TRBV6-5
TGTGCCAGCAGTATGGCTCACGGCAAGTTCCTAGCGGGGATGAACACCGGGGAGCTGTTTTTT,CASSMAHGKFLAGMNTGELFF,TRBD2,-,TRBJ2-2,TRBV27
TGTGCCAGCAGTGCGGTGGGAGGGGGCTATAATGAAAAACTGTTTTTT,CASSAVGGGYNEKLFF,TRBD1,-,TRBJ1-4,TRBV2
TGTGCCAGCAGTCCATCGGTCGGAAATGAAAAACTGTTTTTT,CASSPSVGNEKLFF,-,once,TRBJ1-4,TRBV11-2
TGTGCCAGCAGCGTCGATCCGGACAGGGCCTATGGCTACACCTTC,CASSVDPDRAYGYTF,TRBD1,-,TRBJ1-2,TRBV9
TGTGCCAGCAGCTCAGACTCGGGACTTAGGGCCAACGTCCTGACTTTC,CASSSDSGLRANVLTF,-,few,TRBJ2-6,TRBV7-3
TGTGCCAGCGTTAGCGGGAGAACCGGGGAGCTGTTTTTT,CASVSGRTGELFF,TRBD2,-,TRBJ2-2,TRBV6-1
TGTGCCAGCGGTAGTAGCAATCAGCCCCAGCATTTT,CASGSSNQPQHF,-,-,TRBJ1-5,TRBV2
TGTGCCAGCAGTTCGCCGGGACTAGCGGGACGCGAGCAGTACTTC,CASSSPGLAGREQYF,TRBD2,-,TRBJ2-7,TRBV7-2
TGTGCCAGCACGTCCACTAGCGGATTCTACAATGAGCAGTTCTTC,CASTSTSGFYNEQFF,TRBD2,-,TRBJ2-1,TRBV2
TGTGCCAGCAGCGTGTTTACAACCCCTGGGTGGTCCTACAATGAGCAGTTCTTC,CASSVFTTPGWSYNEQFF,-,-,TRBJ2-1,TRBV9
TGTGCCAGCTCACCACTCGTCAGGGCGGGCACCGGGGAGCTGTTTTTT,CASSPLVRAGTGELFF,-,-,TRBJ2-2,TRBV18
TGCGCCAGCAGCCGAAGCGGGACAGACTACGAGCAGTACTTC,CASSRSGTDYEQYF,-,-,TRBJ2-7,TRBV5-1
TGCGCCAGCAGCGGAACCGGGGGGTACTACGAGCAGTACTTC,CASSGTGGYYEQYF,TRBD2,-,TRBJ2-7,TRBV5-1
TGCGCCAGCAGCCGGGCCGGGACAGGAGGTGGAAGCACAGATACGCAGTATTTT,CASSRAGTGGGSTDTQYF,TRBD1,few,TRBJ2-3,TRBV5-1
TGTGCCAGCTCACCAGGGGTGGACAAGCAGTACTTC,CASSPGVDKQYF,-,-,TRBJ2-7,TRBV18
TGTGCCAGCAGTTCTGACAGGGGGGGTCAGCCCCAGCATTTT,CASSSDRGGQPQHF,TRBD1,-,TRBJ1-5,TRBV28
TGTGCCAGCAGCTCGGACTCTAGCGGGCAGTTCTTC,CASSSDSSGQFF,TRBD2,-,TRBJ2-1,TRBV11-3
TGTGCCAGCAGGATAACGGGAGCAGGAGATACGCAGTATTTT,CASRITGAGDTQYF,-,-,TRBJ2-3,TRBV6-6
TGTGCCAGCACCCGGTTGGACACTGAAGCTTTCTTT,CASTRLDTEAFF,-,-,TRBJ1-1,TRBV7-6
TGTGCCAGCAGCAGACAGGGAGGGGCTAATGAAAAACTGTTTTTT,CASSRQGGANEKLFF,TRBD1,-,TRBJ1-4,TRBV11-2
TGTGCCAGCAGGAAAGGGGGGGGAACCACTGAAGCTTTCTTT,CASRKGGGTTEAFF,-,-,TRBJ1-1,TRBV6-5
TGTGCCAGTAGTATATGGCCAGATACGCAGTATTTT,CASSIWPDTQYF,-,-,TRBJ2-3,TRBV19
TGTGCCAGCAGCCCTCGGGCGGAAAACTATGGCTACACCTTC,CASSPRAENYGYTF,-,-,TRBJ1-2,TRBV27
TGCAGCTATAGGACAGGGTCCCACGAGCAGTACTTC,CSYRTGSHEQYF,TRBD1,once,TRBJ2-7,TRBV29-1
TGCGCCAGCAGGCGGGAGGGCACAGATACGCAGTATTTT,CASRREGTDTQYF,TRBD2,many,TRBJ2-3,TRBV5-1
TGTGCCAGTCACGGCCGCAGTTTGCTAAACTATGGCTACACCTTC,CASHGRSLLNYGYTF,-,-,TRBJ1-2,TRBV5-4
TGTGCCAGCAGCCGCATCCTGACAGGGGGTGGCTACACCTTC,CASSRILTGGGYTF,TRBD1,-,TRBJ1-2,TRBV5-6